This T cell receptor beta chain was identified in a study of Tregs in tolerant kidney transplant recipients. V was pared by 1 base and J by 3 bases, with 12 bases between. The CDR3 is 16 residues long. In germline, CDR1 is SGHVS, CDR2 FNYEAQ. Comment on this clone: The read ends 3 residues before the CDR3 terminus; that terminus is restored from the germline J gene.

TCRdb's table, derived via immunoSEQ multiplex PCR, lists solely in-frame clones and lacks some. Its clone listing holds over 25,000 clones. V is TRBV7-6 and J is TRBJ1-4; TRBD1 is a possible D gene (6 bases). The receptor was isolated from a human donor who received a combined kidney and bone marrow transplant. The specimen was CD8+ T cells from blood, collected before the transplant. The CDR3 DNA, read in part, is TGTGCCAGCAGCTTAGGCCCTGGACAGCCTAATGAAAAA. It codes for CASSLGPGQPNEK. From start to end, the CDR3 is CASSLGPGQPNEKLFF.